Below, 21 T cell receptor beta chains from the same sample are listed, as sequenced in a study of blood T cell repertoires in COVID-19. The protocol was immunoSEQ multiplex PCR, while the TCRdb copy is restricted to in-frame clones and leaves out a portion. This table has roughly 120,000 clones, about nine tenths appearing once. Sequencing was performed on peripheral blood. All receptors come from a human donor with active COVID-19. The donor label of this sample is uncertain.

This rearrangement joins TRBV27 to TRBJ2-1; 9 bases fit TRBD1. Germline CDR1 reads MNHEY; CDR2 reads SMNVEV (reference sequence). V was pared by 6 bases and J by 7 bases, with 13 bases of the junction left unmatched. This CDR3 comprises 16 residues. CDR3 nucleotide sequence: TGTGCCAGCAGCCCGATCACAGGGGGCTCTAGTAATGAGCAGTTCTTC. Translation: CASSPITGGSSNEQFF.

CDR3 in amino acids: CASSLAGKNTGELFF. For the CDR3, the DNA is TGCGCCAGCAGCTTGGCAGGGAAGAACACCGGGGAGCTGTTTTTT. V is TRBV5-1 and J is TRBJ2-2; TRBD1 is a possible D gene (5 bases). V was clipped by 0 bases and J by 1 base, with 7 bases between them. Germline CDR1 SGHRS, CDR2 YFSETQ. The CDR3 runs 15 residues.

This clone came up once. This chain joins TRBV7-9 and TRBJ1-6; 9 bases align to TRBD1. CDR1 is SEHNR and CDR2 is FQNEAQ in the germline V gene (reference sequence). Trimming cost V 6 bases and J 6 bases; bases outside gene matches: 9. The CDR3 has 16 residues. This CDR3 is CASRSGTGWANSPLHF. The CDR3 DNA reads TGTGCCAGCAGGTCCGGGACAGGGTGGGCTAATTCACCCCTCCACTTT.

This chain joins TRBV5-1 and TRBJ2-7; TRBD2 agrees at 8 bases. Losses at the gene ends were 7 bases for V and 5 bases for J; bases not matched to a gene: 8. The CDR3 spans 13 residues. Germline CDR1 SGHRS, CDR2 YFSETQ. DNA of the CDR3: TGCGCCAGCTGCCAAGCGGGAGAGGACGAGCAGTACTTC. It is translated as CASCQAGEDEQYF.

V and J are TRBV6-6 and TRBJ2-1, with 9 bases aligning to TRBD1. V was clipped by 7 bases and J by 7 bases; unmatched bases: 11. This CDR3 has 15 amino acids. The germline V gene has CDR1 MNHNY and CDR2 SVGAGI (reference sequence). The CDR3 loop reads CASTLWGQGGNEQFF. The CDR3 bases are TGTGCCAGCACCCTGTGGGGACAGGGAGGAAATGAGCAGTTCTTC.

The chain combines TRBV27 with TRBJ1-1; D not resolved. The length of the CDR3 is 14 residues. The V gene lost 6 bases and the J gene lost 2 bases, with 13 bases spanning the gap. CDR1 MNHEY and CDR2 SMNVEV come from the germline V gene (reference sequence). In DNA form, the CDR3 reads TGTGCCAGCAGCGCAACGGGTACTAACACTGAAGCTTTCTTT. It yields the protein CASSATGTNTEAFF.

This sequence joins TRBV7-2 and TRBJ1-1; the D gene is possibly TRBD1 (5 bases). Germline lookup yields CDR1 SGHTA and CDR2 FQGNSA. The V and J ends lost 5 bases and 1 base respectively, with 8 bases between them. This CDR3 is built from 13 residues. This chain's CDR3 is CASSNRKNTEAFF. CDR3 in DNA: TGTGCCAGCAGCAACAGGAAGAACACTGAAGCTTTCTTT.

The rearrangement uses TRBV7-9 and TRBJ2-1; D uncertain. This CDR3 comprises 12 residues. Between the trimmed V and J ends, which lost 2 bases and 8 bases, there was a span of 7 bases. Germline lookup yields CDR1 SEHNR and CDR2 FQNEAQ (reference sequence). The CDR3 bases are TGTGCCAGCAGCTTATCTGGAGATGAGCAGTTCTTC. Amino acids: CASSLSGDEQFF.

The genes are TRBV10-3 and TRBJ1-6; D not certain. The ends were cut back, 3 bases at V and 10 bases at J, with 16 bases in the middle. Per the germline V gene, CDR1 is ENHRY and CDR2 is SYGVKD. The CDR3 loop spans 15 amino acids. The CDR3 sequence is CAISERVLSRSPLHF. Written as DNA, the CDR3 is TGTGCCATCAGTGAACGAGTCTTGTCACGATCACCCCTCCACTTT.

The chain uses TRBV6-5 and TRBJ2-7; 8 bases fit TRBD1. The CDR3 sequence is 14 residues long. The trim removed 4 bases at V and 6 bases at J, leaving 8 bases unmatched. Germline CDR1 reads MNHEY; CDR2 reads SVGAGI. CDR3 protein: CASSSGTGKLEQYF. The DNA of the CDR3 is TGTGCCAGCAGTTCAGGGACAGGCAAACTCGAGCAGTACTTC.

The chain links TRBV5-8 to TRBJ1-2; D is ambiguous. This CDR3 comprises 11 residues. Germline V CDR1 and CDR2: SGHTS, YDEGEE. The V and J ends lost 4 bases and 3 bases respectively, with 4 bases between them. The CDR3 here is CASSEYYGYTF. The CDR3 region has the DNA TGTGCCAGCAGCGAGTACTATGGCTACACCTTC.

The chain employs TRBV3-1 (or the pseudogene TRBV3-2) and TRBJ2-2, with TRBD2 identical over 12 bases. CDR3 length: 20 residues. Germline CDR1 is LGHDT and CDR2 is YNNKEL (reference sequence). V was clipped by 0 bases and J by 0 bases; unmatched bases: 8. CDR3 DNA: TGTGCCAGCAGCCAAGAGGCACCGGGACTAGCGGGCGCGAACACCGGGGAGCTGTTTTTT. Translating gives CASSQEAPGLAGANTGELFF.

The chain is built from TRBV4-1 and TRBJ1-1; 10 bases fit TRBD1. The V segment lost 1 base and the J segment 4 bases; nucleotides outside the gene matches: 9. Germline CDR1 and CDR2: MGHRA and YSYEKL. The CDR3 has 17 residues. In DNA, the CDR3 is TGCGCCAGCAGCCAAGTGCCCCCGGGACAGGGGCTCACTGAAGCTTTCTTT. It codes for CASSQVPPGQGLTEAFF.

V usage is TRBV10-3 and J usage is TRBJ2-1, with D possibly being TRBD1 (6 bases). The ends were cut back, 4 bases at V and 9 bases at J, with 10 bases in the middle. The CDR3 runs 12 residues. Germline assignment: CDR1 ENHRY and CDR2 SYGVKD. This chain's CDR3 is CAISVLGGEQFF. Written as DNA, the CDR3 is TGTGCCATCAGTGTACTAGGGGGTGAGCAGTTCTTC.

The chain is built from TRBV6-6 and TRBJ1-1; TRBD1 might be the D (6 bases). V lost 6 bases to trimming and J lost 3 bases, with 14 bases between them. The CDR3 has 14 amino acids. Germline CDR1 MNHNY, CDR2 SVGAGI (reference sequence). The chain's CDR3 is CASRNPGADTEAFF. The CDR3 DNA sequence: TGTGCCAGCAGGAACCCAGGGGCGGACACTGAAGCTTTCTTT.

The CDR3 DNA is TGCAGCGCTCAGAGGGGGTACGAGCAGTACTTC. Protein product: CSAQRGYEQYF. The chain carries TRBV29-1 and TRBJ2-7, with TRBD1 as a possible D gene (6 bases). V shed 7 bases and J shed 4 bases, with 11 bases lying between them. CDR3 length: 11 residues. Germline V lookup: CDR1 SQVTM, CDR2 ANQGSEA.

The chain is built from TRBV7-7 and TRBJ2-7, with D tentatively TRBD1 (6 bases). V was shortened by 4 bases and J by 1 base, with 17 bases between the two germline ends. Germline V gives CDR1 SSHAT, CDR2 FNYEAQ (reference sequence). The CDR3 is made up of 16 amino acids. CDR3 in amino acids: CASSSHREMKSYEQYF. The CDR3 nucleotides read TGTGCCAGCAGCTCCCACAGGGAGATGAAGTCCTACGAGCAGTACTTC.

The chain uses TRBV19 and TRBJ2-2; the D gene is possibly TRBD2 (5 bases). Germline CDR1 is LNHDA and CDR2 is SQIVND (reference sequence). Trimming cost V 6 bases and J 4 bases, with 12 bases left between them. The CDR3 covers 14 residues. In nucleotides, the CDR3 is TGTGCCAGTAGCTCCCTTGAGGGCACCGGGGAGCTGTTTTTT. Amino acid sequence: CASSSLEGTGELFF.

This rearrangement joins TRBV3-1 (or the pseudogene TRBV3-2) to TRBJ2-7, with 7 nucleotides matching TRBD1. Per the germline V gene, CDR1 is LGHDT and CDR2 is YNNKEL (reference sequence). The CDR3 has 14 amino acids. The trim removed 3 bases at V and 2 bases at J, leaving 4 bases unmatched. The CDR3 DNA follows: TGTGCCAGCAGCCAGGGGGACAGAGCCTACGAGCAGTACTTC. Translating gives CASSQGDRAYEQYF.

The chain joins TRBV19 to TRBJ2-3, with D perhaps matching TRBD1 (5 bases). Germline V gene data show CDR1 as LNHDA and CDR2 as SQIVND (reference sequence). There are 15 residues in the CDR3. V dropped 5 bases and J dropped 0 bases, with 12 bases sitting between them. In DNA, the CDR3 is TGTGCCAGTAGTCCGCAGGGATGGAGCACAGATACGCAGTATTTT. It translates to CASSPQGWSTDTQYF.

V is TRBV5-1 and J is TRBJ2-3; D is ambiguous. The germline gives CDR1 SGHRS, CDR2 YFSETQ. CDR3 length equals 11 residues. The ends were cut back, 5 bases at V and 4 bases at J, with 5 bases in the middle. CDR3 nucleotides: TGCGCCAGCAGACTTGCAGATACGCAGTATTTT. It is translated as CASRLADTQYF.